This paragraph covers one TCR beta chain sequence. These data come from a study of blood T cell repertoires in COVID-19. This table comes from immunoSEQ multiplex PCR, and its TCRdb copy is limited to in-frame clones, with some not included. The sample lists more than 300,000 clones, about nine tenths seen once, with about 6% in the top ten. The TCR comes from a woman in her forties or fifties with COVID-19, enrolled during active disease. Sequencing was carried out using peripheral blood.

CDR3 nucleotides: TGTGCCAGCAGACAGGGGGCGAACACCGGGGAGCTGTTTTTT. Translated, it gives CASRQGANTGELFF. The chain has TRBV2 and TRBJ2-2, with 8 bases fitting TRBD1. The CDR3 loop spans 14 amino acids. Germline V gene lookup returns CDR1 SNHLY and CDR2 FYNNEI. V was clipped by 6 bases and J by 0 bases; unmatched bases: 0.